This T cell receptor beta chain was identified during a study of T cells after yellow fever vaccination. TCRdb re-derived calls from the 5' RACE reads in MiXCR, one entry per CDR3 protein. The sample contains 90,000 to 130,000 distinct CDR3 sequences, around 8.6% of which appear only once. CDR3 length equals 13 residues. Trimming took off 5 bases at V and 4 bases at J, with 8 bases between the two ends. In its sample, this clonotype was seen a few times. The sequenced sample was CD8+ T cells sorted from PBMCs, obtained 45 days after the yellow fever booster vaccination. The clonotype comes from a man aged 25 to 45 who received the YFV17D yellow fever vaccine. The V and J genes are TRBV12-3 or TRBV12-4 and TRBJ2-2; D is perhaps TRBD1 (6 bases). CDR3 DNA sequence: TGTGCCAGCAGTGCACAGGGCACCGGGGAGCTGTTTTTT. It yields the protein CASSAQGTGELFF.